This T cell receptor beta chain was captured by sequencing in a study of blood T cell repertoires in COVID-19. Generated by immunoSEQ multiplex PCR, the TCRdb table keeps only in-frame clones and is missing some. The repertoire consists of tens of thousands of clones, with approximately 90% occurring once and the leading ten covering about 5%. The CDR3 loop spans 13 amino acids. The germline V gene encodes CDR1 SGHTA and CDR2 FQGNSA. V shed 3 bases and J 6 bases; nucleotides not matched to a gene: 1. The sample consisted of peripheral blood. The rearrangement uses TRBV7-2 and TRBJ1-2, with 10 bases lining up with TRBD1. This TCR was sampled from a human donor in a cohort sampled during active COVID-19. The CDR3 loop is CASSFGTGDGYTF. The DNA of the CDR3 is TGTGCCAGCAGCTTTGGGACAGGGGATGGCTACACCTTC.